The rows below give T cell receptor beta chains drawn from one sample of a study of OX40 agonist ivuxolimab in advanced cancers. Assay used: immunoSEQ multiplex PCR; TCRdb lists only in-frame clones, some missing. This table has tens of thousands of clones, 88% appearing once. The sequenced sample was CD4+ or CD8+ T cells sorted from blood, obtained in a trial of the OX40 agonist ivuxolimab. These receptors originate from an adult with an advanced solid tumor such as melanoma, head and neck, liver or kidney cancer. Both conserved end residues are part of each CDR3. A D gene is named only where the DNA matches it firmly. For some rows the clone size is stated as once, few or many, or as a class when expanded; others skip it.

J gene	clone size	V gene	D gene	CDR3 protein	CDR3 DNA
TRBJ2-7	NA	TRBV10-3	TRBD1	CAISSMGQNEQYF	TGTGCCATCAGTTCCATGGGACAGAACGAGCAGTACTTC
TRBJ2-7	NA	TRBV27	NA	CASSFLDRGEQYF	TGTGCCAGCAGTTTCCTAGACCGGGGAGAGCAGTACTTC
TRBJ2-7	NA	TRBV21-1	NA	CASSKGKLVITYEQYF	TGTGCCAGCAGCAAAGGGAAGCTAGTTATAACCTACGAGCAGTACTTC
TRBJ2-5	NA	TRBV2	TRBD1	CASRGGTGETQYF	TGTGCCAGCCGGGGCGGGACAGGGGAGACCCAGTACTTC
TRBJ2-3	NA	TRBV7-2	NA	CASSLFKATDTQYF	TGTGCCAGCAGCTTGTTTAAAGCCACAGATACGCAGTATTTT
TRBJ1-1	NA	TRBV29-1	NA	CSVELDLNTEAFF	TGCAGCGTTGAACTTGATCTGAACACTGAAGCTTTCTTT
TRBJ1-4	NA	TRBV4-3	NA	CASSQVPGKHEKLFF	TGCGCCAGCAGCCAAGTCCCAGGGAAGCATGAAAAACTGTTTTTT
TRBJ2-1	NA	TRBV11-3	TRBD2	CASSLAATSGSSYNEQFF	TGTGCCAGCAGCTTAGCTGCGACTAGCGGGAGCTCCTACAATGAGCAGTTCTTC
TRBJ1-1	NA	TRBV27	TRBD1	CASSSGGWVNTEAFF	TGTGCCAGCAGTTCAGGGGGCTGGGTGAACACTGAAGCTTTCTTT
TRBJ2-1	NA	TRBV11-3	TRBD2	CASRPGLGSENEQFF	TGTGCCAGCAGGCCGGGACTAGGAAGTGAAAATGAGCAGTTCTTC
TRBJ2-3	NA	TRBV5-6	NA	CASSLDGTDTQYF	TGTGCCAGCAGCTTGGACGGCACAGATACGCAGTATTTT
TRBJ1-1	few	TRBV5-1	TRBD1	CASSWNRGSTEAFF	TGCGCCAGCAGCTGGAACAGGGGAAGCACTGAAGCTTTCTTT
TRBJ2-2	NA	TRBV11-2	NA	CASSLGLPGTGELFF	TGTGCCAGCAGCTTGGGTCTACCGGGCACCGGGGAGCTGTTTTTT
TRBJ1-1	NA	TRBV6-6	NA	CASSYGTEAFF	TGTGCCAGCAGTTATGGGACTGAAGCTTTCTTT
TRBJ2-2	once	TRBV4-2	NA	CASSQGWEAGELFF	TGTGCCAGCAGCCAAGGCTGGGAGGCCGGGGAGCTGTTTTTT
TRBJ1-4	NA	TRBV11-2	NA	CASSPAGTQNEKLFF	TGTGCCAGCAGCCCCGCCGGGACTCAAAATGAAAAACTGTTTTTT
TRBJ1-2	NA	TRBV7-9	TRBD1	CASSNQGAANYGYTF	TGTGCCAGCAGTAATCAGGGGGCCGCCAACTATGGCTACACCTTC
TRBJ2-7	NA	TRBV28	NA	CASSLLRGRQYF	TGTGCCAGCAGTTTATTGAGGGGCAGGCAGTACTTC
TRBJ1-1	NA	TRBV28	NA	CASSPPTGANTEAFF	TGTGCCAGCAGTCCTCCGACAGGAGCCAACACTGAAGCTTTCTTT
TRBJ2-2	few	TRBV6-5	NA	CASKQGTGELFF	TGTGCCAGCAAACAGGGAACCGGGGAGCTGTTTTTT
TRBJ1-3	once	TRBV5-4	NA	CASSVGGNSGNTIYF	TGTGCCAGCAGCGTTGGGGGAAACTCTGGAAACACCATATATTTT
TRBJ2-7	NA	TRBV7-2	TRBD1	CASSNQRTGFYEQYF	TGTGCCAGCAGCAACCAGCGGACAGGATTCTACGAGCAGTACTTC
TRBJ2-1	NA	TRBV28	NA	CASSLYRPGDSYNEQFF	TGTGCCAGCAGTTTGTATCGGCCCGGTGACTCCTACAATGAGCAGTTCTTC
TRBJ2-7	NA	TRBV11-2	TRBD1	CASSSTRGLNEQYF	TGTGCCAGCAGCTCGACCAGGGGGCTCAACGAGCAGTACTTC
TRBJ1-1	NA	TRBV19	NA	CASSIVARGMNTEAFF	TGTGCCAGTAGTATAGTGGCGCGGGGTATGAACACTGAAGCTTTCTTT
TRBJ2-3	NA	TRBV1	NA	CTSSQDRGGRASDTQYF	TGCACCAGCAGCCAAGATAGGGGCGGGAGGGCCTCAGATACGCAGTATTTT
TRBJ1-1	NA	TRBV27	NA	CASSLRQMNTEAFF	TGTGCCAGCAGTTTAAGGCAGATGAACACTGAAGCTTTCTTT
TRBJ2-1	NA	TRBV19	TRBD2	CASSPPRTSGRGNEQFF	TGTGCCAGTAGTCCACCTCGGACTAGCGGGAGGGGTAATGAGCAGTTCTTC
TRBJ2-5	NA	TRBV4-2	NA	CASSQDRWGTVETQYF	TGTGCCAGCAGCCAAGATAGGTGGGGGACCGTCGAGACCCAGTACTTC
TRBJ2-5	NA	TRBV6-8	NA	CASSYSQKKKRETQYF	TGTGCCAGCAGTTACTCCCAAAAAAAGAAGCGAGAGACCCAGTACTTC
TRBJ1-2	NA	TRBV14	TRBD1	CASSPFVRDRDRVDGYTF	TGTGCCAGCAGCCCCTTCGTTAGGGACCGGGACAGGGTGGATGGCTACACCTTC
TRBJ2-7	NA	TRBV7-2	NA	CASSLVQGSFSYEQYF	TGTGCCAGCAGCTTGGTACAGGGTTCTTTTTCCTACGAGCAGTACTTC
TRBJ1-6	NA	TRBV6-5	NA	CASSYSMSGSSPLHF	TGTGCCAGCAGTTACTCGATGTCAGGAAGTTCACCCCTCCACTTT
TRBJ1-1	NA	TRBV7-9	NA	CASSRGTGSEAFF	TGTGCCAGCAGCCGTGGGACCGGGAGTGAAGCTTTCTTT
TRBJ2-7	NA	TRBV28	TRBD2	CASRQTGLAGATYEQYF	TGTGCCAGCAGGCAAACCGGACTAGCGGGGGCCACCTACGAGCAGTACTTC
TRBJ2-5	NA	TRBV7-2	NA	CASSSRVAQETQYF	TGTGCCAGCAGCTCTAGAGTGGCCCAAGAGACCCAGTACTTC
TRBJ2-5	NA	TRBV28	NA	CASSRETQYF	TGTGCCAGCAGTCGAGAGACCCAGTACTTC
TRBJ2-2	NA	TRBV7-2	NA	CASSQNRELTGELFF	TGTGCCAGCAGCCAAAACAGGGAGCTCACCGGGGAGCTGTTTTTT
TRBJ1-3	NA	TRBV5-1	NA	CASSSHSGNTIYF	TGCGCCAGCAGCTCCCACTCTGGAAACACCATATATTTT